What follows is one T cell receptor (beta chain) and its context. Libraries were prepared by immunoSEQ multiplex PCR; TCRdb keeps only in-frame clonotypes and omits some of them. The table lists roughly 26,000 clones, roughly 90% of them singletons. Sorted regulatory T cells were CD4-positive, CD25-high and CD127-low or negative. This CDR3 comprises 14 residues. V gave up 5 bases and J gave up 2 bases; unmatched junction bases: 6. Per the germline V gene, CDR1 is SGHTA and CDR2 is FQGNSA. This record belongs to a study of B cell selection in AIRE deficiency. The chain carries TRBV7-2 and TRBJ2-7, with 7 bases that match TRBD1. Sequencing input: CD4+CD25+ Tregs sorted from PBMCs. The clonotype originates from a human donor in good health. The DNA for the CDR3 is TGTGCCAGCAGCCCCCGGACAGGCCCCTACGAGCAGTACTTC. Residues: CASSPRTGPYEQYF.